The clone carrying this TCR beta chain turned up a few times. Its specificity is not known. This specimen comes from a study of cytomegalovirus exposure and HLA in healthy donors. Study in general: In terms of ancestry, the Caucasian-associated cluster contained about 80% of the approximately 380 genotyped donors. Study-level points and caveats: TCR beta V segments were, for the most part, productive about 87% or about 30% of the time in an earlier analysis.

Sampled while nominally healthy, donors likely had unrecorded immune exposures. The V end lost 0 bases, the J end lost 10 bases, and 14 bases lay between the germline ends. CDR1 is SGHDT, CDR2 YYEEEE, per germline. The CDR3 contains 14 residues. 13 Jbeta primers and 60 Vbeta primers were used for the PCR. Assay used: immunoSEQ multiplex PCR; TCRdb lists only in-frame clones, some missing. The repertoire has about 120,000 clones, about three fifths of them found once; the top ten carry about 9.1%. The chain uses TRBV5-6 and TRBJ2-1; D possibly corresponds to TRBD2 (6 bases). This clonotype was obtained from a man aged 40-50 years in good health and CMV-seropositive. Sequencing input: PBMCs. The CDR3 DNA sequence: TGTGCCAGCAGCTTGGGAACCCCGGCGGGGGAGCAGTTCTTC. Translated, it gives CASSLGTPAGEQFF.